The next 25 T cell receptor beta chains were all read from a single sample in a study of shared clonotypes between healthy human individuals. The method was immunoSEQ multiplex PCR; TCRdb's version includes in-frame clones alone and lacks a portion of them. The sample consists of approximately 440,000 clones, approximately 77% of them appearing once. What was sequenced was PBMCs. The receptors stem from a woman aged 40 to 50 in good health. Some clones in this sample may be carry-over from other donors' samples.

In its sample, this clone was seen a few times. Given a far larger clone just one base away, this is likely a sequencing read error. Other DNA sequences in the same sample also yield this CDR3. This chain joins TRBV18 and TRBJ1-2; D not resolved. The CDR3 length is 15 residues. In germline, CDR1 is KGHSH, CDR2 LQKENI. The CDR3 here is CASSPLSDANYGYTF. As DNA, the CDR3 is TGCGCCAGCTCACCACTGTCAGACGCTAACTATGGCTACACCTTC.

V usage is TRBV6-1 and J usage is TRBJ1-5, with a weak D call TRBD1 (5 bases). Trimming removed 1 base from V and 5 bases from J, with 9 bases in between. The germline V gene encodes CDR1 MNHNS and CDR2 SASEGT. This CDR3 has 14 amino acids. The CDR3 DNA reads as TGTGCCAGCAGTGAAGGGACCAGGGATCAGCCCCAGCATTTT. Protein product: CASSEGTRDQPQHF.

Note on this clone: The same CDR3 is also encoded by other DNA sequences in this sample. The CDR3 coding sequence is TGTGCCAGCAGTTTCCCGGGACAGGGAGGCTATGGCTACACCTTC. Amino acid sequence: CASSFPGQGGYGYTF. This chain connects TRBV28 to TRBJ1-2, with TRBD1 matching over 9 bases. CDR3 size: 15 residues. Trimming removed 3 bases from V and 4 bases from J; junction bases left unmatched: 6. Germline V gene data show CDR1 as MDHEN and CDR2 as SYDVKM.

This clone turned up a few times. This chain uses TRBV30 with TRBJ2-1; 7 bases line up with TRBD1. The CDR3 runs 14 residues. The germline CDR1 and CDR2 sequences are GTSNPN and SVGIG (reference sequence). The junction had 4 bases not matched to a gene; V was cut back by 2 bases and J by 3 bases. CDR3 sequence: CAWSWDRDYNEQFF. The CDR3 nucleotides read TGTGCCTGGAGTTGGGACAGAGACTACAATGAGCAGTTCTTC. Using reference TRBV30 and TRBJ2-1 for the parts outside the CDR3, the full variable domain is SQTIHQWPATLVQPVGSPLSLECTVEGTSNPNLYWYRQAAGRGLQLLFYSVGIGQISSEVPQNLSASRPQDRQFILSSKKLLLSDSGFYLCAWSWDRDYNEQFFGPGTRLTVL.

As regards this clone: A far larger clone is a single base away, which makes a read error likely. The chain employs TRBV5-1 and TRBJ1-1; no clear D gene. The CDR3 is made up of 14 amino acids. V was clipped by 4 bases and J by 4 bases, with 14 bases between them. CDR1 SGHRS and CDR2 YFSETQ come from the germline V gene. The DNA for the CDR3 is TGCGCCAGCAGCGCGACTTTCACGGTCACTGAAGCTTTCTTT. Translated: CASSATFTVTEAFF. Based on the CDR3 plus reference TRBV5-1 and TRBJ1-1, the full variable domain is KAGVTQTPRYLIKTRGQQVTLSCSPISGHRSVSWYQQTPGQGLQFLFEYFSETQRNKGNFPGRFSGRQFSNSRSEMNVSTLELGDSALYLCASSATFTVTEAFFGQGTRLTVV.

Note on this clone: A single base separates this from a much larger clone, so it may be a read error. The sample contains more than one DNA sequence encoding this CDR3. In nucleotides, the CDR3 is TGTGCCACCAGCAGAGATCTACTGGACAGGACCTTTGAGCAGTTCTTC. It translates to CATSRDLLDRTFEQFF. The rearrangement links TRBV15 to TRBJ2-1, with TRBD1 matching over 7 bases. Germline V gene sequence: CDR1 LNHNV, CDR2 YYDKDF (reference sequence). CDR3 length: 16 amino acids. V shed 0 bases, J shed 9 bases, and the junction held 11 bases outside the gene matches.

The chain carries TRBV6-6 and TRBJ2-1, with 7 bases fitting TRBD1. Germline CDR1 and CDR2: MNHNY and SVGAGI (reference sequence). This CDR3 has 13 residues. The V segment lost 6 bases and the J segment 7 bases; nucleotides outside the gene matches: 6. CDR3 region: CASRWGQNNEQFF. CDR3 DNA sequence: TGTGCCAGCAGGTGGGGACAGAATAATGAGCAGTTCTTC.

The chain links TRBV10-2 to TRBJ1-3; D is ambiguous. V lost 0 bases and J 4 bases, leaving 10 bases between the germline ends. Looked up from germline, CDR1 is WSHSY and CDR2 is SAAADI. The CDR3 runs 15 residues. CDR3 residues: CASSESIGRGNTIYF. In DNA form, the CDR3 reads TGCGCCAGCAGTGAGTCGATCGGCAGGGGAAACACCATATATTTT.

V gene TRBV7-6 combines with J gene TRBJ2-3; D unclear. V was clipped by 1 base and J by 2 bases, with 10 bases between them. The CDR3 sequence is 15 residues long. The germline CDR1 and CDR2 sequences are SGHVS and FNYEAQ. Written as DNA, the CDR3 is TGTGCCAGCAGCTTAGGGGTCAGGCTCACAGATACGCAGTATTTT. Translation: CASSLGVRLTDTQYF. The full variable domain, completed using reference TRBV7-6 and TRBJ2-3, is GAGVSQSPRYKVTKRGQDVALRCDPISGHVSLYWYRQALGQGPEFLTYFNYEAQQDKSGLPNDRFSAERPEGSISTLTIQRTEQRDSAMYRCASSLGVRLTDTQYFGPGTRLTVL.

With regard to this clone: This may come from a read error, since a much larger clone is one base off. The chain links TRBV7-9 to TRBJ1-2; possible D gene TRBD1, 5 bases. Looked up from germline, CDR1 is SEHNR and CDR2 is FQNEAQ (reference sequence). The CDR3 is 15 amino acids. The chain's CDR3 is CASSPSGAEPYGHTF. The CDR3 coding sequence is TGTGCCAGCAGCCCATCCGGGGCCGAGCCCTATGGCCACACCTTC.

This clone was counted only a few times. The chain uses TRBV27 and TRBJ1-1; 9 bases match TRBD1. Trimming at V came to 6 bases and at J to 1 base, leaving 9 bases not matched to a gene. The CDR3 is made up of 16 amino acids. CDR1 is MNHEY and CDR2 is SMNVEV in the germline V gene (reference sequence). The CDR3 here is CASRPGTGRGNTEAFF. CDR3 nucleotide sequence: TGTGCCAGCAGACCCGGGACAGGGAGGGGGAACACTGAAGCTTTCTTT.

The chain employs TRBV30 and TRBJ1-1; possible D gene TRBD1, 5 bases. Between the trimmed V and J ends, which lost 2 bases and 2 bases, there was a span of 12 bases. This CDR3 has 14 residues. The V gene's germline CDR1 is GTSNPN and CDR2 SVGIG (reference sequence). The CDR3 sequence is CAWSSQVLNTEAFF. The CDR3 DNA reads TGTGCCTGGAGTTCACAGGTCCTTAACACTGAAGCTTTCTTT. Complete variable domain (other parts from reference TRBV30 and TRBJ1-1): SQTIHQWPATLVQPVGSPLSLECTVEGTSNPNLYWYRQAAGRGLQLLFYSVGIGQISSEVPQNLSASRPQDRQFILSSKKLLLSDSGFYLCAWSSQVLNTEAFFGQGTRLTVV.

CDR3 sequence (DNA): TGTGCCAGTCTCCTGGGGACTAGCTCCTACGAGCAGTACTTC. Translation gives CASLLGTSSYEQYF. The chain couples TRBV14 to TRBJ2-7; 8 bases line up with TRBD2. The V gene end was trimmed by 9 bases and the J gene end by 0 bases; junction bases not matched to a gene: 7. The germline gives CDR1 SGHDN, CDR2 FVKESK. The CDR3 runs 14 residues.

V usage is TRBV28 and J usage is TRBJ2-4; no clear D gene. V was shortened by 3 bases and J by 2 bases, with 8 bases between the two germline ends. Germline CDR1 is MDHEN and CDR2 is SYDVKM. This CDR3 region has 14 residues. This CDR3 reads CASSLALPKNIQYF. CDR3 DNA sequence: TGTGCCAGCAGTTTGGCCCTGCCCAAAAACATTCAGTACTTC.

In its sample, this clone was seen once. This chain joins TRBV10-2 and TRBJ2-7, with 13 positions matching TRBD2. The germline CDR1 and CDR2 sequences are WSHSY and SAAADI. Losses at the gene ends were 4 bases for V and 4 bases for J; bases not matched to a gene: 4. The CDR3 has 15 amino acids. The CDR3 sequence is CASSGGLAGPYEQYF. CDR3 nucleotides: TGCGCCAGCAGTGGGGGACTAGCGGGACCTTACGAGCAGTACTTC.

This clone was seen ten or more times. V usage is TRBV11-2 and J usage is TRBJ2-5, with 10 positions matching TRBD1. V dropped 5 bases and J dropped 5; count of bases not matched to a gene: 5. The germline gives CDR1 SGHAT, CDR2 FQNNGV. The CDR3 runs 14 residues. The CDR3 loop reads CASSLTGGVETQYF. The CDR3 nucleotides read TGTGCCAGCAGCCTGACAGGGGGCGTGGAGACCCAGTACTTC.

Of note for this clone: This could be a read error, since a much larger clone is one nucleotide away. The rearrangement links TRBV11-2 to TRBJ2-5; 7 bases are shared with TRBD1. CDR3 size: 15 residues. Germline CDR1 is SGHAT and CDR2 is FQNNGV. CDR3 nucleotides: TGTGCCGGCAGCGCGCCGGGACAGACCGCAGGGACCCAGTACTTC. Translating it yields CAGSAPGQTAGTQYF.

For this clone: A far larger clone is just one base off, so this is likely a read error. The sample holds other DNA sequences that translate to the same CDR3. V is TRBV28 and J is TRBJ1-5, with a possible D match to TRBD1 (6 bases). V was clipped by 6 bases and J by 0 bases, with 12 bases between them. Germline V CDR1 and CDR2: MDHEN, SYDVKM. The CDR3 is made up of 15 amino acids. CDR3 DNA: TGTGCCAGCAGACCGGGACAAACTAGCAATCAGCCCCAGCATTTT. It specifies CASRPGQTSNQPQHF.

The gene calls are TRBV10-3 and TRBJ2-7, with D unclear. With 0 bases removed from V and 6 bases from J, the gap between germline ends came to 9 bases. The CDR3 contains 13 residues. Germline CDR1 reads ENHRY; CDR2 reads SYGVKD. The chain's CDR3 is CAISESNWGEQYF. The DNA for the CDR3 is TGTGCCATCAGTGAGTCGAACTGGGGCGAGCAGTACTTC.

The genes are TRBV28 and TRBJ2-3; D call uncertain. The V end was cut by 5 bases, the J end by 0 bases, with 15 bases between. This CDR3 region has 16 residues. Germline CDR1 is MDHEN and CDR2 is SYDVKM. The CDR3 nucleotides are TGTGCCAGCAGTCGACGGGTAACCGGAAGCACAGATACGCAGTATTTT. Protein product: CASSRRVTGSTDTQYF.

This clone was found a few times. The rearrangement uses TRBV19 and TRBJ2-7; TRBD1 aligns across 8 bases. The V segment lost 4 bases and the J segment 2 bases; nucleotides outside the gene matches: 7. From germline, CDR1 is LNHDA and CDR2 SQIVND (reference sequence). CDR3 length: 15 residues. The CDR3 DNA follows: TGTGCCAGTAGTACCCGGACAGGGCCCACCTACGAGCAGTACTTC. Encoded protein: CASSTRTGPTYEQYF.

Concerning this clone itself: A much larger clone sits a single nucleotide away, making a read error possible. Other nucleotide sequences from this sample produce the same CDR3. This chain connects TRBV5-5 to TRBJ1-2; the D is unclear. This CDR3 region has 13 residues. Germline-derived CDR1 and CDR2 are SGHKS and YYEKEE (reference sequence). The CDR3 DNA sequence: TGTGCCAGTAGCTTGTCGTCAGCGGGCGGCTACACCTTC. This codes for CASSLSSAGGYTF.

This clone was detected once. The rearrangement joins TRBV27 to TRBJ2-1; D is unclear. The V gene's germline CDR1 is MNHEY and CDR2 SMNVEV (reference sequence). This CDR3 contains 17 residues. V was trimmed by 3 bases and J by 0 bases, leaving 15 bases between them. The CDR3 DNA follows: TGTGCCAGCAGTTTCCCCCCCACGGGTCACTCCTACAATGAGCAGTTCTTC. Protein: CASSFPPTGHSYNEQFF.

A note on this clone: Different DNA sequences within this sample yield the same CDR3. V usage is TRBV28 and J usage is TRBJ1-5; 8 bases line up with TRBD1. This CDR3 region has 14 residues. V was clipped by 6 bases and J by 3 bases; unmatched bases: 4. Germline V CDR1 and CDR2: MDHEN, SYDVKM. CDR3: CASSPRGLNQPQHF. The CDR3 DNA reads TGTGCCAGCAGCCCCAGGGGGCTCAATCAGCCCCAGCATTTT.

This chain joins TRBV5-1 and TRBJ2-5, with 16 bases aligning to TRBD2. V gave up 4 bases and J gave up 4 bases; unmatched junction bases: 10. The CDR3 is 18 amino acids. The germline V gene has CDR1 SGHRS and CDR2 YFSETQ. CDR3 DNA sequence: TGCGCCAGCAGCCGTGGGACTAGCGGGAGGGCCAGGAGAGAGACCCAGTACTTC. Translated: CASSRGTSGRARRETQYF.